These 13 T cell receptor beta chains originate from one sample sequenced in a study of human T cells and chemical hapten exposure. The time point was: patch test 3, about 24 weeks after DPC sensitization. Sample treatment: therapeutic diphenylcyclopropenone sensitization with weekly scalp DPC. TCRdb redid the calling of the RACE reads with MiXCR, one entry per CDR3 protein. The table has 70,000 to 90,000 distinct CDR3 sequences, 9.5% to 14% seen once. The sequencing here drew on whole blood, taken in connection with sensitization to the hapten diphenylcyclopropenone (DPC). These receptors came from a woman between 50 and 59 years old with alopecia areata. Some clones in this sample may be carry-over from other donors' samples.

The V and J genes are TRBV20-1 and TRBJ2-7, with TRBD2 identical over 8 bases. Germline V gene sequence: CDR1 DFQATT, CDR2 SNEGSKA (reference sequence). V shed 3 bases and J 1 base; nucleotides not matched to a gene: 5. This CDR3 contains 14 residues. The CDR3 region has the DNA TGCAGTGCTAGGCGGGGGGAGTCGTCCTACGAGCAGTACTTC. Its translation: CSARRGESSYEQYF.

This clonotype was counted many times. The rearrangement joins TRBV11-2 to TRBJ1-4; 7 bases match TRBD1. Germline V gives CDR1 SGHAT, CDR2 FQNNGV. Trimming removed 5 bases from V and 4 bases from J; junction bases left unmatched: 7. The CDR3 spans 15 residues. CDR3 nucleotide sequence: TGTGCCAGCAGCGGAACCGGGACAGTTAATGAAAAACTGTTTTTT. Translated, it gives CASSGTGTVNEKLFF.

In DNA, the CDR3 is TGCAGCGTAAGGGGACAGGGTAACGAGCAGTACTTC. This codes for CSVRGQGNEQYF. V and J are TRBV29-1 and TRBJ2-7; 9 bases map to TRBD1. CDR1 is SQVTM, CDR2 ANQGSEA, per germline. The CDR3 is 12 amino acids. After removal of 6 bases from V and 5 bases from J, the junction contained 5 bases not matched to a gene.

This clonotype showed up many times. This sequence joins TRBV20-1 and TRBJ2-3; D is possibly TRBD2 (6 bases). V was shortened by 5 bases and J by 4 bases, with 19 bases between the two germline ends. CDR1 DFQATT and CDR2 SNEGSKA come from the germline V gene (reference sequence). This CDR3 comprises 15 residues. Here the CDR3 DNA reads TGCAGTGCTGCCCTCGGGCAGGGAGGAGCAGATACGCAGTATTTT. Translation: CSAALGQGGADTQYF.

The chain couples TRBV6-6 to TRBJ1-5, with D perhaps matching TRBD1 (5 bases). CDR1 is MNHNY and CDR2 is SVGAGI in the germline V gene (reference sequence). V dropped 10 bases and J dropped 0 bases, with 13 bases sitting between them. This CDR3 region has 14 residues. The CDR3 region has the DNA TGTGCCACTTGGGGGTATGGTAGCAATCAGCCCCAGCATTTT. Protein product: CATWGYGSNQPQHF.

The sample holds many counts of this clonotype. The chain carries TRBV5-1 and TRBJ2-2; 10 nucleotides match TRBD2. V dropped 4 bases and J dropped 1; count of bases not matched to a gene: 4. The V gene's germline CDR1 is SGHRS and CDR2 YFSETQ. CDR3 size: 16 residues. The CDR3 DNA reads TGCGCCAGCAGCCCACGGACTAGCGGGAACACCGGGGAGCTGTTTTTT. This encodes CASSPRTSGNTGELFF.

This clonotype was counted a few times. V and J are TRBV11-2 and TRBJ2-1; 13 nucleotides agree with TRBD2. This CDR3 is 18 amino acids long. CDR1 is SGHAT, CDR2 FQNNGV, per germline. Trimming cost V 6 bases and J 5 bases; bases outside gene matches: 13. The CDR3 region is CASRPRSKTSGGNNEQFF. The CDR3 region has the DNA TGTGCCAGCAGGCCGAGGTCCAAGACTAGCGGGGGGAACAATGAGCAGTTCTTC.

This clonotype was seen a few times. One end of the junction does not line up with germline, which may come from a read error. This sequence joins TRBV6-5 and TRBJ2-6; D call uncertain. This CDR3 is built from 15 residues. Germline V gene data show CDR1 as MNHEY and CDR2 as SVGAGI. In DNA, the CDR3 is TGTGGCAGCAGTTATGGAGTCTCTGGGGCCAACGTCCTGACTTTC. Its protein is CGSSYGVSGANVLTF.

This clonotype was counted at least ten times. The chain carries TRBV20-1 and TRBJ2-7; no firm D call. V was cut by 6 bases and J by 0 bases, with 15 bases left in between. The CDR3 consists of 14 residues. CDR1 is DFQATT and CDR2 is SNEGSKA in the germline V gene (reference sequence). Here the CDR3 DNA reads TGCAGTGCCCCTCCGCCCACTTTCTCCTACGAGCAGTACTTC. Protein sequence: CSAPPPTFSYEQYF.

This clonotype was seen a handful of times. The chain is built from TRBV28 and TRBJ2-7, with D tentatively TRBD1 or TRBD2 (6 bases each). Germline CDR1 is MDHEN and CDR2 is SYDVKM. Trimming took 6 bases from V and 2 from J, leaving 17 bases between them. CDR3 size: 15 residues. This chain's CDR3 is CASSSPGGQAYEQYF. The CDR3, as DNA: TGTGCCAGCAGCTCGCCTGGGGGGCAGGCCTACGAGCAGTACTTC.

The sample holds a few counts of this clonotype. This chain uses TRBV19 with TRBJ2-1; 12 bases map to TRBD2. The V and J ends lost 5 bases and 7 bases, in that order; junction bases with no gene match: 15. Germline lookup yields CDR1 LNHDA and CDR2 SQIVND (reference sequence). There are 18 residues in the CDR3. As DNA, the CDR3 is TGTGCCAGTAGTCTGCGGGCTAGCGGGAGGGCCTCTCGAAATGAGCAGTTCTTC. Amino acids: CASSLRASGRASRNEQFF. The variable domain in full, with the rest retrieved from reference TRBV19 and TRBJ2-1, is DGGITQSPKYLFRKEGQNVTLSCEQNLNHDAMYWYRQDPGQGLRLIYYSQIVNDFQKGDIAEGYSVSREKKESFPLTVTSAQKNPTAFYLCASSLRASGRASRNEQFFGPGTRLTVL.

This clonotype was found many times. V gene TRBV28 combines with J gene TRBJ1-6; no reliable D call. The CDR3 is 15 amino acids. Deletions cut 7 bases from V and 7 bases from J, with 17 bases between. CDR1 is MDHEN, CDR2 SYDVKM, per germline. CDR3 residues: CASTPALGENSPLHF. The CDR3 bases are TGTGCCAGCACCCCAGCACTCGGGGAAAATTCACCCCTCCACTTT.

This clonotype was seen at least ten times. The chain joins TRBV30 to TRBJ1-4; D is unclear. The CDR3 extends over 17 amino acids. Germline CDR1 GTSNPN, CDR2 SVGIG (reference sequence). Trimming stripped 2 bases from V and 3 bases from J, with 19 bases between. The CDR3 here is CAWSWRIGKAANEKLFF. The CDR3 bases are TGTGCCTGGAGTTGGCGTATCGGGAAGGCAGCTAATGAAAAACTGTTTTTT.